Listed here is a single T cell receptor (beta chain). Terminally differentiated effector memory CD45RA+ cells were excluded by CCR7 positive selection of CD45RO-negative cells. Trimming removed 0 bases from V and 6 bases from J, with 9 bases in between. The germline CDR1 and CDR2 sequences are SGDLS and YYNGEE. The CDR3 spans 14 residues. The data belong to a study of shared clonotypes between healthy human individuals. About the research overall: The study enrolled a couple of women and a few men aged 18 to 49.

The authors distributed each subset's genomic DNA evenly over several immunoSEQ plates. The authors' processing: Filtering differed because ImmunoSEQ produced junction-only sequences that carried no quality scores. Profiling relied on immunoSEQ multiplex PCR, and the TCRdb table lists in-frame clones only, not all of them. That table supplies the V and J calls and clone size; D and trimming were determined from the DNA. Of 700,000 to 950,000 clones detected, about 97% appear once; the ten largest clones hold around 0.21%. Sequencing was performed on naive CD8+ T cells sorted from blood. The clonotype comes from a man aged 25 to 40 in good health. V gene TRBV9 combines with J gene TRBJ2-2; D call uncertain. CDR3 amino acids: CASSVAWGSGELFF. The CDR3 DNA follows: TGTGCCAGCAGCGTAGCTTGGGGTTCCGGGGAGCTGTTTTTT. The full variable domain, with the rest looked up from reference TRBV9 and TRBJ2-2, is DSGVTQTPKHLITATGQRVTLRCSPRSGDLSVYWYQQSLDQGLQFLIQYYNGEERAKGNILERFSAQQFPDLHSELNLSSLELGDSALYFCASSVAWGSGELFFGEGSRLTVL.